This paragraph reports one T cell receptor beta chain. What antigen it recognizes has not been identified. Base qualities were left out, and no much larger clone turns up one base away. This sample is part of a study of blood T cell repertoires in COVID-19 (dated by TCRdb to the early 2020s). With regard to the full study: Samples covering the acute and convalescent phases of COVID-19 were provided by collaborators in the United States, Italy and Spain. Sample metadata almost always included a de-identified subject ID, COVID-19 status, age in years and sex. The repertoires were released in a freely available public database intended as a resource for research on the immune response to SARS-CoV-2. Samples came from the ongoing ImmuneRACE study (first 160 participants) plus 1,254 subjects from 6 global collaborators. The dataset comprised deeply sampled blood TCRbeta repertoires from subjects exposed to, actively infected with, or recovered from COVID-19. Where available, HLA class I and class II types were obtained from metadata supplied by the sample provider rather than from assay-based typing. The material from the prospective study consisted of cDNA or gDNA derived from T cells, B-cell-depleted T cells, or PBMCs.

From cysteine to phenylalanine, the CDR3 is 17 amino acids long. Left in the record is the CDR3 DNA by itself, 51 bases read in frame from the first base. CDR1 DFQATT and CDR2 SNEGSKA were looked up in the germline V gene (reference sequence). Trimming removed 3 bases from V and 0 bases from J; the gene matches leave 13 bases unexplained. The immunoSEQ Assay, a bias-controlled multiplex PCR, was used to amplify TCRbeta CDR3 regions from genomic DNA. Under the source paper's analysis protocol: The number of nucleated cells in each sample was estimated by amplification of reference gene primers within the assay. To quantify the absolute abundance of each unique TCRbeta CDR3 rearrangement, sequence reads were collapsed and filtered. For each sample, productive Simpson clonality was calculated by taking the square root of Simpson's diversity index across productive rearrangements. TCRdb took over this immuneACCESS table, retaining in-frame rearrangements with V and J assigned. Such tables are incomplete; in checked studies, under half of the missing clones stem from an unresolved V gene, and the remainder is unexplained. That table gives V, J and clone size, and the DNA gave D and trimming. This sample comprises around 300,000 clones, 88% of them detected only once. About 3% of the sample comes from the top ten.

The study at large found these results: Clinical and demographic metadata were provided uncurated, with the amount varying by source and participant.

Participants in the prospective study were enrolled through a virtual design, were aged 18 to 89 years, and lived in roughly 25 United States geographic areas. In the prospective study, cohorts were assigned on the basis of participant-reported clinical history obtained from a screening survey and a study questionnaire. Recovered participants in ImmuneRACE Cohort 3 were defined as having two consecutive negative NP/OP PCR tests, clearance from a healthcare professional, or resolution of symptoms. In the prospective study, whole blood, serum and a nasopharyngeal or oropharyngeal swab were collected from each participant by mobile phlebotomists. Additional blood draws and questionnaires over an approximately two-month period could optionally be provided by prospective study participants. Prospective study blood samples were shipped either frozen or at room temperature before DNA extraction.

The sequencing sample was made of PBMCs or T cells enriched from blood (not recorded which). The clonotype originates from a woman aged 50 to 60 who had recovered from COVID-19. This receptor chain uses TRBV20-1 and TRBJ1-1; TRBD1 fits 7 bases in the junction. In nucleotides, the sequence is TGCAGTGCTAGTGGCTCCCGAGGACAGGTTATGAACACTGAAGCTTTCTTT. It is translated as CSASGSRGQVMNTEAFF.